Sequencing of this T cell receptor beta chain was carried out in a study of cytomegalovirus exposure and HLA in healthy donors. Primers included in the PCR were 60 Vbeta and 13 Jbeta primers. Clones were read by immunoSEQ multiplex PCR, and TCRdb kept only the in-frame ones, dropping some. The table has 90,000 to 120,000 clones, nearly 80% seen once. Germline CDR1 SGDLS, CDR2 YYNGEE. The CDR3 totals 16 residues. Trimming took 4 bases from V and 5 from J, leaving 16 bases between them. Sequenced: PBMCs. The clonotype was recovered from a man in his fifties or sixties in good health and CMV-seropositive. The rearrangement uses TRBV9 and TRBJ1-6; D possibly corresponds to TRBD1 (6 bases). CDR3 nucleotides: TGTGCCAGCAGCCCTCCGGACAGTTCAGATAATTCACCCCTCCACTTT. Its protein product is CASSPPDSSDNSPLHF.